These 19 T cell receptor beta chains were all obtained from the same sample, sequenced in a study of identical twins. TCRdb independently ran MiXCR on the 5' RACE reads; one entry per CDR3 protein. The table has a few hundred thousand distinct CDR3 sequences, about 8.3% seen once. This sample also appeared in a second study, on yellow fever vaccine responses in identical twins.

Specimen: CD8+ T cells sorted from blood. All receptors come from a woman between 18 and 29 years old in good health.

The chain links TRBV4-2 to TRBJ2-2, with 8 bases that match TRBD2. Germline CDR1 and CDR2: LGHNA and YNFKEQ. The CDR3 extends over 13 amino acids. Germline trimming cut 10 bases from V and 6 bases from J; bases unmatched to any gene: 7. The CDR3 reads CAMGPGGAGELFF. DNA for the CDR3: TGTGCCATGGGCCCCGGGGGGGCCGGGGAGCTGTTTTTT.

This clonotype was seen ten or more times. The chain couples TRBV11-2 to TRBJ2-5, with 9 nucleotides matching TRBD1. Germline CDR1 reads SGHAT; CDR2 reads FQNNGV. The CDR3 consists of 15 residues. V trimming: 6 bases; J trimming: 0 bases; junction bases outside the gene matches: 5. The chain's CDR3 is CASRLTGGDQETQYF. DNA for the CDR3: TGTGCCAGCAGGTTGACAGGGGGAGACCAAGAGACCCAGTACTTC.

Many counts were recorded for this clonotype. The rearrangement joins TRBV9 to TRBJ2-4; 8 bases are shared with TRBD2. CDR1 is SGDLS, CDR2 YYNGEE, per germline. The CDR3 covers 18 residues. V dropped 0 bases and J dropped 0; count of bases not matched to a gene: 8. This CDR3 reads CASSVGPGGVRAKNIQYF. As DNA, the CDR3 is TGTGCCAGCAGCGTAGGGCCCGGGGGGGTCCGAGCCAAAAACATTCAGTACTTC.

In DNA, the CDR3 is TGTGCCACCAGCAGAGATGGTCAGGCGGAGGTGAATTCACCCCTCCACTTT. Its translation: CATSRDGQAEVNSPLHF. J is TRBJ1-6 and V is TRBV15; no clear D. The V end was cut by 0 bases, the J end by 7 bases, with 16 bases between. The CDR3 is made up of 17 amino acids. Per germline, CDR1 LNHNV and CDR2 YYDKDF (reference sequence).

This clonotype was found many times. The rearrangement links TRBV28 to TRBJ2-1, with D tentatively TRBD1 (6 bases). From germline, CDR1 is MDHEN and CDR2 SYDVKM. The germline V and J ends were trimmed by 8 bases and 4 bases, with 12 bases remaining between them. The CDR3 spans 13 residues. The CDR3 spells CASRDTLYNEQFF. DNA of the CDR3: TGTGCCAGCCGGGACACCCTATACAATGAGCAGTTCTTC.

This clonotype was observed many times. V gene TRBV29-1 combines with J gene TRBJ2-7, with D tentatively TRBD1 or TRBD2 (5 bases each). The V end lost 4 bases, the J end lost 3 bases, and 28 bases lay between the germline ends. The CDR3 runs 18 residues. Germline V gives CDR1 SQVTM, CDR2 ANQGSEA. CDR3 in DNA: TGCAGCGTTGTATATGGGGGTGGGCACATCATGTCAATCTACGAGCAGTACTTC. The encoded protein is CSVVYGGGHIMSIYEQYF.

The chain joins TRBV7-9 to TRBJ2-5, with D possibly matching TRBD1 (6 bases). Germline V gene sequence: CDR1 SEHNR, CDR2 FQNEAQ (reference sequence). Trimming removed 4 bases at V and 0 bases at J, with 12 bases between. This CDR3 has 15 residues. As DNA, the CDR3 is TGTGCCAGCAGCTCCAATGACAGGTACCAAGAGACCCAGTACTTC. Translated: CASSSNDRYQETQYF.

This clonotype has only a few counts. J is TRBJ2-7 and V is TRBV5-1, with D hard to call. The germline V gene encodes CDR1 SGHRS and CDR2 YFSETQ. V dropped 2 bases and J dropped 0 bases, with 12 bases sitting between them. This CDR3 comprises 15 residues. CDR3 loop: CASSFSPSSSYEQYF. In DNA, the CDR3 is TGCGCCAGCAGCTTCTCCCCCTCGAGCTCCTACGAGCAGTACTTC.

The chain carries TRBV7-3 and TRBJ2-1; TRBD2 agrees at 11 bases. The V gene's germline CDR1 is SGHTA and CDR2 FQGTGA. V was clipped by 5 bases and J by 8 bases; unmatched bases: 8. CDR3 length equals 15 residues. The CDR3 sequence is CASSTFSGGAYEQFF. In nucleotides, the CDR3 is TGTGCCAGCAGCACCTTTAGCGGGGGGGCCTATGAGCAGTTCTTC.

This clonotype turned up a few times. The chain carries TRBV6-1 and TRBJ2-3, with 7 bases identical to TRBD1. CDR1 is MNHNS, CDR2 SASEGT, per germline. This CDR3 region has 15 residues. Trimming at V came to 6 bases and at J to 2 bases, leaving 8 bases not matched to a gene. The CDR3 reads CASREQGLSTDTQYF. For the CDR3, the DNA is TGTGCCAGCAGGGAACAGGGGCTTTCCACAGATACGCAGTATTTT.

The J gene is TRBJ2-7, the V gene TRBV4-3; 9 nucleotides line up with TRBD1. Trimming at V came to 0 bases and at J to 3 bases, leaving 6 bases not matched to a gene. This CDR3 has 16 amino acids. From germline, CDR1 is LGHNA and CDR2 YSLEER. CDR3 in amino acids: CASSQEAETGGYEQYF. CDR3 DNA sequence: TGCGCCAGCAGCCAAGAGGCAGAGACAGGGGGCTACGAGCAGTACTTC.

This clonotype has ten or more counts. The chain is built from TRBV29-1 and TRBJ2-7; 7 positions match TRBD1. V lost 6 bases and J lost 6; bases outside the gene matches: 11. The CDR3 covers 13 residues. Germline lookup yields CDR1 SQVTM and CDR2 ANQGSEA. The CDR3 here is CSVGQRGPGEQYF. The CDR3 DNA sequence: TGCAGCGTGGGCCAGAGGGGGCCCGGCGAGCAGTACTTC.

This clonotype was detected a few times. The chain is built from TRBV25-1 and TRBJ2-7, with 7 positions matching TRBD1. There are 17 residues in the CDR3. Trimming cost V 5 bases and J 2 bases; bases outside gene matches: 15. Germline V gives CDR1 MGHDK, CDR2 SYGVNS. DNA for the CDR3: TGTGCCAGCAGTACCCCGTCCGGGACAGCTCTACCCTACGAGCAGTACTTC. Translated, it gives CASSTPSGTALPYEQYF.

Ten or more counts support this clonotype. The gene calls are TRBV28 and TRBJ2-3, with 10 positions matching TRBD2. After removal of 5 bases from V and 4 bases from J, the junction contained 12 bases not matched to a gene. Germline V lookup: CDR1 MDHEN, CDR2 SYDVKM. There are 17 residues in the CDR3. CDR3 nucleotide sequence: TGTGCCAGCAGTCCTCCCCTTAGCGGGAGGATATCAGATACGCAGTATTTT. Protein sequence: CASSPPLSGRISDTQYF.

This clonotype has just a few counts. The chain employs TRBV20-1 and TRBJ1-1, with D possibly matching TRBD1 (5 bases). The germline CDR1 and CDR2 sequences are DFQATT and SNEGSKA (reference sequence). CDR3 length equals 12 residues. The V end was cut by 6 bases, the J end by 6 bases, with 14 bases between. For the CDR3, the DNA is TGCAGTGCAAAGGTAGGGGAGGCTGAAGCTTTCTTT. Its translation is CSAKVGEAEAFF.

CDR3 in amino acids: CATSQKTTGGFQETQYF. The CDR3 DNA follows: TGTGCCACCAGCCAAAAAACGACAGGGGGGTTCCAAGAGACCCAGTACTTC. The chain links TRBV15 to TRBJ2-5, with 9 positions matching TRBD1. Losses at the gene ends were 5 bases for V and 1 base for J; bases not matched to a gene: 11. In germline, CDR1 is LNHNV, CDR2 YYDKDF (reference sequence). The CDR3 sequence is 17 residues long.

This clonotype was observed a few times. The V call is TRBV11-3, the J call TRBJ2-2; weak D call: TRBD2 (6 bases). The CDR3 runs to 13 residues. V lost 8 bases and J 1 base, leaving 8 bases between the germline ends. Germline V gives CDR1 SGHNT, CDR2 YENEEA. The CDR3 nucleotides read TGTGCCAGCGGAGGGGAGAACACCGGGGAGCTGTTTTTT. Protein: CASGGENTGELFF.

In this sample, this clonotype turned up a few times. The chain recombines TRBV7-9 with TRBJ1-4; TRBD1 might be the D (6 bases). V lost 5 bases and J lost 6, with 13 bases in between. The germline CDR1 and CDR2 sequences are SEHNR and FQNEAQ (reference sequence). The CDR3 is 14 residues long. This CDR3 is CASSPRDNHEKLFF. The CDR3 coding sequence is TGTGCCAGCAGCCCCCGGGACAATCATGAAAAACTGTTTTTT.

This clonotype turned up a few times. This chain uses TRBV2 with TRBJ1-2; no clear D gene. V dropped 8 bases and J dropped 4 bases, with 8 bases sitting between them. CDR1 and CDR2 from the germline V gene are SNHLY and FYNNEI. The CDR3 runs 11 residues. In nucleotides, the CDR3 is TGTGCCAGCGGCAACAGCTATGGCTACACCTTC. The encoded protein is CASGNSYGYTF.